The 28 T cell receptor beta chains given below trace back to one sample, sequenced in a study of T cell clonotyping in hematopoietic cell transplantation. Sequencing was performed with immunoSEQ multiplex PCR; in TCRdb, only in-frame clones are kept and a portion is missing. The sample lists roughly 14,000 clones, around 86% seen once, with 9.5% to 15% in the top ten. Sequencing was performed on PBMCs, taken 100 days after allogeneic stem cell transplant. These receptors were obtained from a male patient aged 50 to 59 who had an allogeneic stem cell transplant from an unrelated donor, so T cells may come from the graft donor. Some clones in this sample may be carry-over from other donors' samples.

The chain carries TRBV6-5 and TRBJ1-2; the D gene is possibly TRBD1 (6 bases). The germline V and J ends were trimmed by 4 bases and 2 bases, with 17 bases remaining between them. The length of the CDR3 is 16 residues. The germline CDR1 and CDR2 sequences are MNHEY and SVGAGI. The CDR3 sequence is CASSSGRGHPNYGYTF. DNA of the CDR3: TGTGCCAGCAGTTCGGGCAGGGGACACCCCAACTATGGCTACACCTTC.

This sequence joins TRBV5-4 and TRBJ2-2; 10 bases agree with TRBD2. The CDR3 has 16 residues. CDR1 and CDR2 from the germline V gene are SGHNT and YYREEE (reference sequence). With 4 bases clipped from V and 13 bases from J, the junction kept 16 bases outside the gene matches. The CDR3 DNA follows: TGTGCCAGCAGCCTCAACGGTCGTAGCGGGAGGTTCCCGCTGTTTTTT. Translation: CASSLNGRSGRFPLFF.

The V and J genes are TRBV7-2 and TRBJ2-1, with 7 nucleotides matching TRBD1. The length of the CDR3 is 16 residues. Germline assignment: CDR1 SGHTA and CDR2 FQGNSA. V gave up 3 bases and J gave up 5 bases; unmatched junction bases: 10. In DNA form, the CDR3 reads TGTGCCAGCAGCTTTAGACAGGGCCAACCAGACAATGAGCAGTTCTTC. Amino acid sequence: CASSFRQGQPDNEQFF.

The CDR3 protein is CASSGTSGSYEQYF. CDR3 in DNA: TGTGCCAGCAGTGGAACTAGCGGGTCCTACGAGCAGTACTTC. The V and J genes are TRBV6-6 and TRBJ2-7; TRBD2 matches 9 bases. V trimming: 5 bases; J trimming: 1 base; junction bases outside the gene matches: 3. Germline V gives CDR1 MNHNY, CDR2 SVGAGI (reference sequence). The CDR3 spans 14 residues.

The chain employs TRBV4-3 and TRBJ1-2, with 7 bases matching TRBD1. This CDR3 contains 14 residues. Germline-derived CDR1 and CDR2 are LGHNA and YSLEER. Germline trimming cut 0 bases from V and 8 bases from J; bases unmatched to any gene: 6. The CDR3 spells CASSQDMTGSGYTF. The CDR3 DNA sequence: TGCGCCAGCAGCCAAGATATGACAGGGTCAGGCTACACCTTC.

This chain links TRBV9 with TRBJ2-1; 12 bases agree with TRBD2. Germline V lookup: CDR1 SGDLS, CDR2 YYNGEE. Trimming removed 3 bases from V and 5 bases from J; junction bases left unmatched: 9. There are 17 residues in the CDR3. Here the CDR3 DNA reads TGTGCCAGCAGCGGATTCCTGACTAGCGGGAGACACAATGAGCAGTTCTTC. This codes for CASSGFLTSGRHNEQFF.

The chain joins TRBV7-9 to TRBJ1-4; no clear D gene. CDR3 length: 14 residues. Germline V gene data show CDR1 as SEHNR and CDR2 as FQNEAQ (reference sequence). With 10 bases removed from V and 4 bases from J, the gap between germline ends came to 16 bases. CDR3 in DNA: TGTGCCATCCTGGACGGGGATAGTAATGAAAAACTGTTTTTT. Residues: CAILDGDSNEKLFF. The full variable domain, rest sourced from reference TRBV7-9 and TRBJ1-4, is DTGVSQNPRHKITKRGQNVTFRCDPISEHNRLYWYRQTLGQGPEFLTYFQNEAQLEKSRLLSDRFSAERPKGSFSTLEIQRTEQGDSAMYLCAILDGDSNEKLFFGSGTQLSVL.

V is TRBV9 and J is TRBJ1-1, with D possibly matching TRBD1 (6 bases). V lost 3 bases to trimming and J lost 3 bases, with 18 bases between them. The CDR3 is made up of 16 amino acids. Germline assignment: CDR1 SGDLS and CDR2 YYNGEE. The CDR3 loop is CASSARGGRGDTEAFF. CDR3 nucleotides: TGTGCCAGCAGCGCGCGCGGGGGGCGCGGTGACACTGAAGCTTTCTTT.

The chain employs TRBV9 and TRBJ1-2, with a weak D call TRBD1 (5 bases). CDR3 length: 14 residues. Germline V gene lookup returns CDR1 SGDLS and CDR2 YYNGEE. The V gene lost 0 bases and the J gene lost 4 bases, with 10 bases spanning the gap. The CDR3 DNA follows: TGTGCCAGCAGCGTAGAGGGGAACTTCTATGGCTACACCTTC. This sequence encodes CASSVEGNFYGYTF.

This clone was detected only a few times. This sample includes further DNA sequences coding for the same CDR3. V is TRBV30 and J is TRBJ1-1; D unclear. V lost 0 bases, J lost 6 bases, and 5 bases lay in between. This CDR3 is 11 amino acids long. The germline gives CDR1 GTSNPN, CDR2 SVGIG (reference sequence). CDR3 sequence: CAWSVLAEAFF. The CDR3 DNA reads TGTGCCTGGAGTGTTTTGGCTGAAGCTTTCTTT. The full variable domain, its missing parts supplied by reference TRBV30 and TRBJ1-1, is SQTIHQWPATLVQPVGSPLSLECTVEGTSNPNLYWYRQAAGRGLQLLFYSVGIGQISSEVPQNLSASRPQDRQFILSSKKLLLSDSGFYLCAWSVLAEAFFGQGTRLTVV.

The chain uses TRBV27 and TRBJ2-7, with D unclear. CDR1 and CDR2 from the germline V gene are MNHEY and SMNVEV (reference sequence). V was cut by 4 bases and J by 4 bases, with 8 bases left in between. The CDR3 spans 12 residues. The CDR3 protein is CASSSVGYEQYF. CDR3 sequence (DNA): TGTGCCAGCAGTTCGGTAGGGTACGAGCAGTACTTC.

The chain is built from TRBV29-1 and TRBJ2-7; 9 nucleotides align to TRBD2. The CDR3 is 13 amino acids. After removal of 3 bases from V and 0 bases from J, the junction contained 0 bases not matched to a gene. CDR1 and CDR2 from the germline V gene are SQVTM and ANQGSEA. In DNA form, the CDR3 reads TGCAGCGTTGATAGCGGGAGCTCCTACGAGCAGTACTTC. It yields the protein CSVDSGSSYEQYF.

V is TRBV7-9 and J is TRBJ1-2, with D possibly TRBD1 on 5 matching bases. The CDR3 is made up of 13 amino acids. Trimming cost V 5 bases and J 6 bases, with 13 bases left between them. Per the germline V gene, CDR1 is SEHNR and CDR2 is FQNEAQ (reference sequence). The CDR3 DNA reads TGTGCCAGCAGCATCCGGGGCGGAGATGGCTACACCTTC. It translates to CASSIRGGDGYTF.

V gene TRBV11-2 combines with J gene TRBJ1-3; 7 nucleotides match TRBD1. V lost 5 bases to trimming and J lost 2 bases; unmatched junction nucleotides: 3. The CDR3 is 14 amino acids. CDR1 is SGHAT and CDR2 is FQNNGV in the germline V gene. CDR3 bases: TGTGCCAGCAGCCATGACAGGGCTGGAAACACCATATATTTT. It specifies CASSHDRAGNTIYF.

The rearrangement links TRBV7-6 to TRBJ1-1, with 7 nucleotides matching TRBD1. The CDR3 has 15 amino acids. In germline, CDR1 is SGHVS, CDR2 FNYEAQ. V dropped 1 base and J dropped 8; count of bases not matched to a gene: 10. The CDR3 loop is CASSLEGRGMSEAFF. The CDR3 nucleotides read TGTGCCAGCAGCTTAGAGGGCAGGGGGATGTCAGAAGCTTTCTTT.

A few counts support this clone. The chain uses TRBV27 and TRBJ2-2, with unresolved D. Trimming left V 5 bases short and J 5 bases short, with 6 bases between. The germline V gene has CDR1 MNHEY and CDR2 SMNVEV (reference sequence). The CDR3 is 12 residues long. DNA for the CDR3: TGTGCCAGCAGTCCCTTAACCGGGGAGCTGTTTTTT. Its translation: CASSPLTGELFF.

The V call is TRBV5-4, the J call TRBJ2-5; either TRBD1 or TRBD2 may supply D (5 bases each). V shed 0 bases and J shed 6 bases, with 12 bases lying between them. CDR1 SGHNT and CDR2 YYREEE come from the germline V gene (reference sequence). The CDR3 runs 14 residues. This CDR3 is CASSLGGATQTQYF. The DNA for the CDR3 is TGTGCCAGCAGCTTGGGAGGGGCCACCCAGACCCAGTACTTC. Supplemented by reference TRBV5-4 and TRBJ2-5, the full variable domain reads ETGVTQSPTHLIKTRGQQVTLRCSSQSGHNTVSWYQQALGQGPQFIFQYYREEENGRGNFPPRFSGLQFPNYSSELNVNALELDDSALYLCASSLGGATQTQYFGPGTRLLVL.

The J gene is TRBJ1-3, the V gene TRBV10-3, with D hard to call. CDR1 and CDR2 from the germline V gene are ENHRY and SYGVKD. Trimming left V 6 bases short and J 0 bases short, with 6 bases between. The CDR3 runs 13 residues. CDR3 sequence: CAIRDTSGNTIYF. In DNA form, the CDR3 reads TGTGCCATCAGAGACACCTCTGGAAACACCATATATTTT.

This chain connects TRBV30 to TRBJ2-1; D gene uncertain. This CDR3 has 13 amino acids. Germline assignment: CDR1 GTSNPN and CDR2 SVGIG (reference sequence). CDR3 DNA sequence: TGTCTGGGTAGCCCTAACTCCTACAATGAGCAGTTCTTC. Translated, it gives CLGSPNSYNEQFF.

The V and J genes are TRBV11-3 and TRBJ2-5, with D perhaps assigned TRBD1 or TRBD2 (5 bases each). V shed 5 bases and J shed 3 bases, with 13 bases lying between them. Germline CDR1 SGHNT, CDR2 YENEEA. The CDR3 runs 14 residues. The CDR3 sequence: CASSLGEGEETQYF. The DNA for the CDR3 is TGTGCCAGCAGCCTGGGGGAAGGAGAAGAGACCCAGTACTTC.

V usage is TRBV5-1 and J usage is TRBJ2-7; D is perhaps TRBD1 (5 bases). The CDR3 runs to 14 residues. Trimming removed 4 bases from V and 2 bases from J, with 13 bases in between. The germline V gene encodes CDR1 SGHRS and CDR2 YFSETQ. CDR3 sequence reads: CASSPSGLPYEQYF. Here the CDR3 DNA reads TGCGCCAGCAGCCCGTCAGGGTTACCCTACGAGCAGTACTTC.

The genes are TRBV7-9 and TRBJ2-1; D is unclear. The CDR3 runs 11 residues. V was clipped by 5 bases and J by 5 bases, with 4 bases between them. Germline values: CDR1 SEHNR, CDR2 FQNEAQ (reference sequence). The CDR3, as DNA: TGTGCCAGCAGCCACAACAATGAGCAGTTCTTC. Its protein is CASSHNNEQFF.

The chain recombines TRBV7-9 with TRBJ1-5; 11 positions match TRBD1. CDR1 is SEHNR and CDR2 is FQNEAQ in the germline V gene (reference sequence). The CDR3 consists of 14 residues. Trimming removed 4 bases from V and 4 bases from J; junction bases left unmatched: 0. The CDR3 nucleotides are TGTGCCAGCAGCTGGGACAGGGGGAATCAGCCCCAGCATTTT. Translation gives CASSWDRGNQPQHF.

The chain joins TRBV12-5 to TRBJ1-3, with TRBD1 matching over 7 bases. Germline V gene data show CDR1 as LGHNT and CDR2 as FRNRAP. CDR3 length: 16 residues. The V gene end was trimmed by 5 bases and the J gene end by 3 bases; junction bases not matched to a gene: 10. The DNA of the CDR3 is TGTGCTAGTGGTCTAACATACCGGGACAGTGGAAACACCATATATTTT. It specifies CASGLTYRDSGNTIYF.

The genes are TRBV6-5 and TRBJ2-7; possible D gene TRBD1, 7 bases. Trimming cost V 11 bases and J 5 bases, with 22 bases left between them. Germline assignment: CDR1 MNHEY and CDR2 SVGAGI. This CDR3 is built from 14 residues. The CDR3 DNA is TGTGCCTCAACGAGAGACAGGGACTTCGACGAGCAGTACTTC. Its protein product is CASTRDRDFDEQYF.

CDR3 bases: TGCAGCGTTGTTCTTTTGGCTGCCAGGTCATACACTGAAGCTTTCTTT. It yields the protein CSVVLLAARSYTEAFF. The V and J genes are TRBV29-1 and TRBJ1-1; D is unclear. This CDR3 is 16 amino acids long. Trimming left V 4 bases short and J 3 bases short, with 21 bases between. The germline CDR1 and CDR2 sequences are SQVTM and ANQGSEA.

The chain has TRBV28 and TRBJ1-2, with 10 bases aligning to TRBD1. This CDR3 is 17 amino acids long. Germline CDR1 MDHEN, CDR2 SYDVKM. The J segment lost 6 bases and the V segment lost 3 bases, leaving 13 bases of the junction unmatched. CDR3 sequence (DNA): TGTGCCAGCAGTTTGTGGCCTGGGGACAGGGGCGGAAATGGCTACACCTTC. Protein sequence: CASSLWPGDRGGNGYTF.

The J gene is TRBJ1-2, the V gene TRBV19; tentatively, D is TRBD1 (5 bases). V shed 4 bases and J shed 10 bases, with 13 bases lying between them. Germline CDR1 reads LNHDA; CDR2 reads SQIVND (reference sequence). This CDR3 is 12 amino acids long. DNA of the CDR3: TGTGCCAGTAGTAGCGGACAATTTGTCTACACCTTC. As protein: CASSSGQFVYTF.